Listed below are T cell receptor beta chains from one sample, sequenced in a study of cytomegalovirus exposure and HLA in healthy donors. The assay was immunoSEQ multiplex PCR, and TCRdb's table has in-frame clones only and misses some. The sample lists approximately 160,000 clones, 75% to 95% occurring once. The sample consisted of PBMCs. The receptors were sampled from a woman under 30 in good health and CMV-seropositive. Both conserved end residues are part of each CDR3. Fields, in order: J gene, clone size, V gene, D gene, CDR3 protein, CDR3 DNA. A D gene is named only where the DNA matches it firmly. The size field is filled for only some rows; it gives once, few, many or a size class.

TRBJ2-1 | . | TRBV7-2 | . | CASSQELYNEQFF | TGTGCCAGCAGCCAAGAGTTGTACAATGAGCAGTTCTTC
TRBJ2-5 | . | TRBV7-2 | TRBD2 | CASTPGLVQETQYF | TGTGCCAGCACTCCGGGACTAGTCCAAGAGACCCAGTACTTC
TRBJ2-3 | . | TRBV11-2 | TRBD2 | CASSFGSGGPTDTQYF | TGTGCCAGCAGCTTCGGAAGCGGGGGGCCCACAGATACGCAGTATTTT
TRBJ2-7 | . | TRBV7-2 | . | CASSLGPGPYEQYF | TGTGCCAGCAGCTTAGGCCCAGGGCCCTACGAGCAGTACTTC
TRBJ2-5 | . | TRBV2 | TRBD1 | CASSLDRGLGETQYF | TGTGCCAGCAGCCTGGACAGGGGGCTCGGGGAGACCCAGTACTTC
TRBJ1-1 | . | TRBV7-9 | TRBD1 | CASSQGATEAFF | TGTGCCAGCAGCCAGGGGGCGACTGAAGCTTTCTTT
TRBJ2-5 | . | TRBV6-1 | TRBD2 | CASSALAGGLGETQYF | TGTGCCAGCAGTGCTCTAGCGGGGGGGCTGGGAGAGACCCAGTACTTC
TRBJ2-7 | . | TRBV2 | TRBD1 | CASRNPGQGYEQYF | TGTGCCAGCAGAAACCCGGGACAGGGATACGAGCAGTACTTC
TRBJ2-3 | . | TRBV28 | TRBD2 | CASSSTILAVTDTQYF | TGTGCCAGCAGTTCGACCATTCTAGCGGTAACAGATACGCAGTATTTT
TRBJ2-7 | . | TRBV6-5 | TRBD2 | CASSYGLAGGFYEQYF | TGTGCCAGCAGTTATGGGCTAGCGGGTGGATTCTACGAGCAGTACTTC
TRBJ2-7 | . | TRBV6-1 | TRBD2 | CASSVVVGGGRRGEQYF | TGTGCCAGCAGTGTGGTCGTTGGTGGCGGGAGGAGGGGCGAGCAGTACTTC
TRBJ1-2 | . | TRBV27 | . | CASSRTRGGGYTF | TGTGCCAGCAGTCGCACGCGGGGCGGGGGCTACACCTTC
TRBJ2-3 | . | TRBV6-5 | . | CASSFNAGGDTQYF | TGTGCCAGCAGTTTCAATGCTGGAGGAGATACGCAGTATTTT
TRBJ1-4 | . | TRBV7-6 | . | CASSLAVNEKLFF | TGTGCCAGCAGCTTGGCGGTTAATGAAAAACTGTTTTTT
TRBJ1-5 | . | TRBV2 | TRBD1 | CASSGQGNQPQHF | TGTGCCAGCAGCGGACAGGGAAATCAGCCCCAGCATTTT
TRBJ2-7 | once | TRBV9 | . | CASSVGAGIHEQYF | TGTGCCAGCAGCGTAGGGGCAGGGATTCACGAGCAGTACTTC
TRBJ2-3 | . | TRBV18 | . | CASNAKRGGESTDTQYF | TGTGCCAGCAACGCAAAAAGGGGCGGGGAAAGCACAGATACGCAGTATTTT
TRBJ2-7 | . | TRBV15 | . | CATSRDMTQEQYF | TGTGCCACCAGCAGAGATATGACTCAAGAGCAGTACTTC
TRBJ2-7 | . | TRBV4-2 | . | CASSQENSGIAYEQYF | TGTGCCAGCAGCCAAGAAAACTCAGGGATCGCCTACGAGCAGTACTTC
TRBJ1-2 | once | TRBV19 | TRBD1 | CASSIDDRGTDNYGYTF | TGTGCCAGTAGTATTGATGATAGAGGGACAGATAACTATGGCTACACCTTC
TRBJ2-7 | once | TRBV7-9 | TRBD2 | CASSASGKRGPYEQYF | TGTGCCAGCAGCGCATCCGGAAAGCGGGGACCCTACGAGCAGTACTTC
TRBJ1-2 | few | TRBV5-1 | . | CASSRTDGDIYGYTF | TGCGCCAGCAGCCGAACCGACGGAGATATCTATGGCTACACCTTC
TRBJ2-1 | . | TRBV30 | TRBD2 | CAWSKGLADEQFF | TGTGCCTGGAGTAAGGGACTAGCGGATGAGCAGTTCTTC
TRBJ1-1 | . | TRBV5-6 | TRBD1 | CASSRDRGAEAFF | TGTGCCAGCAGCCGGGACAGGGGGGCTGAAGCTTTCTTT
TRBJ2-1 | . | TRBV9 | TRBD2 | CARSRTSGGPKSYNEQFF | TGTGCCAGAAGCCGGACTAGCGGGGGGCCTAAGTCCTACAATGAGCAGTTCTTC
TRBJ2-2 | . | TRBV7-2 | . | CASRVKTSPGGELFF | TGTGCCAGCAGAGTCAAGACTAGTCCTGGGGGGGAGCTGTTTTTT
TRBJ2-1 | few | TRBV4-2 | TRBD2 | CASSHSGTSGYNEQFF | TGTGCCAGCAGCCACTCCGGGACTAGCGGCTACAATGAGCAGTTCTTC
TRBJ2-1 | . | TRBV7-3 | TRBD2 | CASSYLPTSGIPYNEQFF | TGTGCCAGCAGCTACCTCCCGACTAGCGGGATCCCCTACAATGAGCAGTTCTTC
TRBJ2-7 | once | TRBV7-2 | . | CASSNIGGSYEQYF | TGTGCCAGCAGCAATATTGGCGGTTCCTACGAGCAGTACTTC
TRBJ2-2 | . | TRBV5-4 | . | CASSLATNTGELFF | TGTGCCAGCAGCTTGGCTACGAACACCGGGGAGCTGTTTTTT
TRBJ1-4 | once | TRBV13 | . | CASSLGAGKGKLFF | TGTGCCAGCAGCTTAGGGGCAGGAAAAGGAAAACTGTTTTTT
TRBJ2-3 | few | TRBV27 | TRBD2 | CASSLGLAGSVTDTQYF | TGTGCCAGCAGTCTGGGACTAGCGGGGTCCGTTACAGATACGCAGTATTTT
TRBJ2-7 | . | TRBV19 | TRBD1 | CASSIGQVSSYEQYF | TGTGCCAGTAGTATCGGACAGGTTTCGTCCTACGAGCAGTACTTC
TRBJ1-5 | . | TRBV29-1 | . | CSVKDRGGELF | TGCAGCGTTAAAGACAGAGGAGGTGAATTATTT
TRBJ1-5 | . | TRBV6-1 | TRBD1 | CASSGQGMGQPQHF | TGTGCCAGCAGTGGACAGGGAATGGGTCAGCCCCAGCATTTT
TRBJ1-2 | . | TRBV4-2 | TRBD1 | CASSQDRANYGYTF | TGTGCCAGCAGCCAGGACAGGGCTAACTATGGCTACACCTTC
TRBJ1-2 | . | TRBV27 | . | CASSFREGRYGYTF | TGTGCCAGCAGTTTTAGGGAGGGTCGGTATGGCTACACCTTC
TRBJ2-1 | once | TRBV15 | TRBD1 | CATSVPSRGLNEQFF | TGTGCCACCAGCGTTCCTTCTAGGGGGCTCAATGAGCAGTTCTTC
TRBJ2-7 | . | TRBV7-2 | TRBD2 | CASREGGSYEQYF | TGTGCCAGCCGGGAGGGGGGTTCCTACGAGCAGTACTTC
TRBJ2-7 | . | TRBV27 | TRBD1 | CASSLTGKPYEQYF | TGTGCCAGCAGTTTGACAGGGAAGCCCTACGAGCAGTACTTC
TRBJ2-2 | once | TRBV19 | TRBD1 | CASKGGQGGRTGELFF | TGTGCCAGTAAGGGAGGACAGGGGGGTCGCACCGGGGAGCTGTTTTTT
TRBJ2-2 | . | TRBV29-1 | TRBD2 | CSALAGGNTGELFF | TGCAGCGCCTTAGCGGGAGGGAACACCGGGGAGCTGTTTTTT
TRBJ2-5 | . | TRBV11-1 | TRBD1 | CASSLVGTEYETQYF | TGTGCCAGCAGCTTAGTCGGGACAGAGTATGAGACCCAGTACTTC
TRBJ2-7 | once | TRBV7-9 | . | CASSEGGGAGTYEQYF | TGTGCCAGCAGCGAGGGAGGGGGAGCGGGGACCTACGAGCAGTACTTC
TRBJ1-2 | . | TRBV30 | TRBD1 | CAWSDGTANYGYTF | TGTGCCTGGAGTGACGGGACAGCAAACTATGGCTACACCTTC
TRBJ1-2 | . | TRBV28 | . | CASSLYGGQYTYGYTF | TGTGCCAGCAGTTTATACGGGGGGCAATACACCTATGGCTACACCTTC
TRBJ2-5 | . | TRBV9 | . | CASSPGLQETQYF | TGTGCCAGCAGCCCGGGACTTCAAGAGACCCAGTACTTC
TRBJ1-5 | . | TRBV18 | TRBD1 | CASSPLGQGSNQPQHF | TGTGCCAGCTCACCACTCGGACAGGGAAGCAATCAGCCCCAGCATTTT
TRBJ1-3 | . | TRBV2 | . | CASSDRQASSGNTIYF | TGTGCCAGCAGTGACCGCCAGGCGAGCTCTGGAAACACCATATATTTT
TRBJ2-2 | once | TRBV14 | . | CASSLKSGGELFF | TGTGCCAGCAGCCTAAAATCAGGCGGGGAGCTGTTTTTT
TRBJ2-3 | . | TRBV7-9 | TRBD2 | CASSRSKLAEGADTQYF | TGTGCCAGCAGTCGATCTAAACTAGCGGAGGGGGCAGATACGCAGTATTTT
TRBJ2-7 | . | TRBV6-5 | TRBD1 | CASKRSQGVYEQYF | TGTGCCTCGAAAAGGAGTCAGGGGGTCTACGAGCAGTACTTC
TRBJ2-7 | . | TRBV9 | TRBD1 | CASSVGTGTPYEQYF | TGTGCCAGCAGCGTAGGGACAGGGACGCCCTACGAGCAGTACTTC
TRBJ2-1 | . | TRBV4-2 | TRBD1 | CASSHADRSSYNEQFF | TGTGCCAGCAGCCACGCGGACAGGAGTTCCTACAATGAGCAGTTCTTC